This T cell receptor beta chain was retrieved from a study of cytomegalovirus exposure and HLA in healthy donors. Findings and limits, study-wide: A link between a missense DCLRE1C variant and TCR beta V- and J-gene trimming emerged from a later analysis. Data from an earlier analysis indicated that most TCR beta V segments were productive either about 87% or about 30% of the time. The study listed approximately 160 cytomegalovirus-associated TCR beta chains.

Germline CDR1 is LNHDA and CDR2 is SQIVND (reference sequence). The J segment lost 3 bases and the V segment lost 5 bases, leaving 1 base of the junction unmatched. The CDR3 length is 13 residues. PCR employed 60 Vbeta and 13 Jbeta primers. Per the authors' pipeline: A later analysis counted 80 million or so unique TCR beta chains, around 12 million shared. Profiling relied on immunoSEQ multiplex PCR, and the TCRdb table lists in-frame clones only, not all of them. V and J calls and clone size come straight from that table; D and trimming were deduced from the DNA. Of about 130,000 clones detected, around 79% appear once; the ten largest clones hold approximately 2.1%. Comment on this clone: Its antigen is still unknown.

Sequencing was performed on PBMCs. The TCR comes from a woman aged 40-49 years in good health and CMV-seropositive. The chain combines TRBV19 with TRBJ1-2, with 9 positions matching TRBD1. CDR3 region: CASSWDRDYGYTF. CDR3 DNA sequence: TGTGCCAGTAGTTGGGACAGGGACTATGGCTACACCTTC.